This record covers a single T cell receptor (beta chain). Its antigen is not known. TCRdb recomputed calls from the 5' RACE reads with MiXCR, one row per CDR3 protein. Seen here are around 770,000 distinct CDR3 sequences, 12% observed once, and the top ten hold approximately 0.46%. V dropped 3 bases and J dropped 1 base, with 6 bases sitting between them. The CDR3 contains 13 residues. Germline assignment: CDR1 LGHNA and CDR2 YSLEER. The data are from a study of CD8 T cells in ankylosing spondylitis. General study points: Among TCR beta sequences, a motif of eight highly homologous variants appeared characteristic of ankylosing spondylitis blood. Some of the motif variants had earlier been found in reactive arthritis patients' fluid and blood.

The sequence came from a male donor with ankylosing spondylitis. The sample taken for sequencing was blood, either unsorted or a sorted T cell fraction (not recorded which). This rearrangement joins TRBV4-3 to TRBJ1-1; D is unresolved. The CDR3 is CASSHRKNTEAFF. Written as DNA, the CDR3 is TGCGCCAGCAGCCACCGGAAGAACACTGAAGCTTTCTTT.